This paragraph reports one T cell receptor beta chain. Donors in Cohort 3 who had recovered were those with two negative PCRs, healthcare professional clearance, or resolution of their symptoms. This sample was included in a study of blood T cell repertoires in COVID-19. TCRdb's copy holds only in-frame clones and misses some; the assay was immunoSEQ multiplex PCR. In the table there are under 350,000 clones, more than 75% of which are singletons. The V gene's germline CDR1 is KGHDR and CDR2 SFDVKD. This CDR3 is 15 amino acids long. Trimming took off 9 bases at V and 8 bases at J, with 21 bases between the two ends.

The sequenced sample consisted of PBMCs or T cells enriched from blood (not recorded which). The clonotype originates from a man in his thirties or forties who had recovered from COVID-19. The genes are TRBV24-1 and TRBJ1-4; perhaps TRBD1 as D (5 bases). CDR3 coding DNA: TGTGCCACCGAAAAAGTTGGAGGGGCCGGGGAAAAACTGTTTTTT. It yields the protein CATEKVGGAGEKLFF.